This T cell receptor (beta chain) comes out of a study of PD-1 blockade in mismatch repair-deficient tumors. This clone occurred a few times. Clones were read by immunoSEQ multiplex PCR, and TCRdb kept only the in-frame ones, dropping some. There are 30,000 to 35,000 clones in the sample; 80% occur only once, and 3% to 3.5% lies in the top ten. This material consisted of PBMCs, taken less than 7 weeks after starting pembrolizumab. The clonotype originates from an adult with mismatch repair-deficient cancer.

CDR3 loop: CASSASGTAINEKLFF. The CDR3 nucleotides are TGCGCCAGCAGCGCTTCCGGGACAGCCATTAATGAAAAACTGTTTTTT. This chain links TRBV5-1 with TRBJ1-4; 7 bases fit TRBD1. V dropped 4 bases and J dropped 4; count of bases not matched to a gene: 10. The length of the CDR3 is 16 residues. Germline assignment: CDR1 SGHRS and CDR2 YFSETQ.